This TCR beta chain was observed in a study of control samples from healthy donors and cancer patients. Germline V lookup: CDR1 SGHTA, CDR2 FQGNSA. This CDR3 contains 13 residues. Trimming removed 5 bases from V and 3 bases from J, with 9 bases in between. Measured with immunoSEQ multiplex PCR; TCRdb has only the in-frame clones, and not every one. The sample lists 70,000 to 85,000 clones; around 83% were seen once. The material sequenced was PBMCs. This sequence originates from a man in his 60s with head and neck cancer. The chain combines TRBV7-2 with TRBJ2-3, with D possibly matching TRBD2 (6 bases). CDR3 sequence reads: CASSPRGTDTQYF. The CDR3 DNA follows: TGTGCCAGCAGCCCGCGGGGTACAGATACGCAGTATTTT.